The 26 T cell receptor beta chains below all came from one sample that was sequenced in a study of CD8 T cells in Susac syndrome (dated 2019 in TCRdb). The library was prepared using the immunoSEQ multiplex PCR assay. RNA was extracted using the RNeasy kit, and roughly 0.5 to 1 microgram was reverse transcribed with random hexamers. Using fastp trimming at Q25 and MiXCR clonotype assembly, TCRdb reanalyzed the public sequencing data and kept in-frame beta chains. All rows with the same CDR3 protein become a single entry with the most common DNA and genes. The table for this sample lists approximately 230,000 distinct CDR3 sequences; about 94% of them were counted only once. The ten largest make up around 0.072% of the sample. Source material: CD4+ T cells from PBMCs. Receptors originate from a human donor with multiple sclerosis.

The chain joins TRBV4-1 to TRBJ1-6; D possibly corresponds to TRBD1 (6 bases). The CDR3 spans 12 residues. Germline V lookup: CDR1 MGHRA, CDR2 YSYEKL. Trimming took 6 bases from V and 11 from J, leaving 11 bases between them. CDR3 coding DNA: TGCGCCAGCAGTCCAGGGGTTGCACCCCTCCACTTT. It encodes CASSPGVAPLHF.

Comment on this clonotype: The junction departs from the called germline gene at one end, perhaps through a read error. The chain carries TRBV3-1 and TRBJ1-1; D is possibly TRBD1 (6 bases). From germline, CDR1 is LGHDT and CDR2 YNNKEL (reference sequence). The CDR3 covers 15 residues. The CDR3 region is CASSQGGRVNTEVFF. CDR3 coding DNA: TGTGCCAGCAGCCAAGGGGGGCGGGTGAACACTGAAGTTTTCTTT.

CDR3 protein: CASSEPGQGRQETQYF. Here the CDR3 DNA reads TGTGCCAGCAGCGAACCGGGACAGGGTAGGCAAGAGACCCAGTACTTC. The rearrangement links TRBV5-6 to TRBJ2-5; the match to TRBD1 covers 9 bases. Germline-derived CDR1 and CDR2 are SGHDT and YYEEEE. The CDR3 length is 16 residues. V lost 4 bases, J lost 2 bases, and 9 bases stayed unmatched.

V gene TRBV30 combines with J gene TRBJ2-5; D is perhaps TRBD2 (7 bases). Trimming took off 0 bases at V and 4 bases at J, with 15 bases between the two ends. This CDR3 has 15 residues. Germline V gene data show CDR1 as GTSNPN and CDR2 as SVGIG (reference sequence). CDR3 coding DNA: TGTGCCTGGAGTGTTGGGAGGGGGGCGGCAGAGACCCAGTACTTC. This codes for CAWSVGRGAAETQYF. The entire variable domain, with the rest obtained from reference TRBV30 and TRBJ2-5, is as follows: SQTIHQWPATLVQPVGSPLSLECTVEGTSNPNLYWYRQAAGRGLQLLFYSVGIGQISSEVPQNLSASRPQDRQFILSSKKLLLSDSGFYLCAWSVGRGAAETQYFGPGTRLLVL.

V is TRBV20-1 and J is TRBJ2-7, with TRBD2 as a possible D gene (7 bases). Germline values: CDR1 DFQATT, CDR2 SNEGSKA (reference sequence). The V gene lost 5 bases and the J gene lost 1 base, with 9 bases spanning the gap. The CDR3 totals 12 residues. The CDR3 loop reads CSAAGASYEQYF. In DNA form, the CDR3 reads TGCAGTGCTGCGGGGGCATCCTACGAGCAGTACTTC.

This clonotype was recorded only once. This chain joins TRBV4-2 and TRBJ1-1, with TRBD1 as a possible D gene (6 bases). Between the trimmed V and J ends, which lost 0 bases and 0 bases, there was a span of 11 bases. Germline CDR1 and CDR2: LGHNA and YNFKEQ. CDR3 size: 16 residues. CDR3 sequence: CASSQEGGALNTEAFF. The CDR3 coding sequence is TGTGCCAGCAGCCAAGAAGGGGGGGCTTTGAACACTGAAGCTTTCTTT.

The CDR3 loop is CASSVGENTEAFF. The CDR3 region has the DNA TGTGCCAGCAGCGTAGGGGAGAACACTGAAGCTTTCTTT. The rearrangement joins TRBV9 to TRBJ1-1; D remains ambiguous. The V gene's germline CDR1 is SGDLS and CDR2 YYNGEE. Trimming left V 0 bases short and J 1 base short, with 4 bases between. This CDR3 region has 13 residues.

The chain combines TRBV12-3 or TRBV12-4 with TRBJ1-6; TRBD1 matches at 8 bases. Unmatched junction bases numbered 6, after V lost 2 bases and J lost 6 bases. The CDR3 totals 16 residues. Here the CDR3 reads CASSLRTGYGNSPLHF. The CDR3 nucleotides read TGTGCCAGCAGTTTAAGGACAGGGTATGGTAATTCACCCCTCCACTTT.

The chain is built from TRBV9 and TRBJ2-1; 7 bases line up with TRBD2. CDR3 length: 14 amino acids. Germline values: CDR1 SGDLS, CDR2 YYNGEE. V was pared by 2 bases and J by 9 bases, with 8 bases of the junction left unmatched. The CDR3 nucleotides read TGTGCCAGCAGCGTCGGCGGGAGAGGCCCTGAGCAGTTCTTC. This codes for CASSVGGRGPEQFF.

The J gene is TRBJ1-5, the V gene TRBV2; 12 bases match TRBD1. CDR3 length: 16 amino acids. V was clipped by 6 bases and J by 3 bases; unmatched bases: 6. CDR1 and CDR2 from the germline V gene are SNHLY and FYNNEI. The CDR3 DNA is TGTGCCAGCAGGCCGGGACAGGGGGCCCCCAATCAGCCCCAGCATTTT. It encodes CASRPGQGAPNQPQHF.

The chain joins TRBV3-1 to TRBJ2-3; TRBD1 is a possible D gene (6 bases). The CDR3 has 12 residues. Germline V CDR1 and CDR2: LGHDT, YNNKEL (reference sequence). V shed 2 bases and J shed 11 bases, with 11 bases lying between them. CDR3 in DNA: TGTGCCAGCAGCCAACTGGACAGCCTGCAGTATTTT. The encoded protein is CASSQLDSLQYF.

The V gene is TRBV20-1, the J gene TRBJ1-4, with TRBD1 matching over 9 bases. V trimming: 6 bases; J trimming: 7 bases; junction bases outside the gene matches: 9. The germline V gene encodes CDR1 DFQATT and CDR2 SNEGSKA (reference sequence). There are 14 residues in the CDR3. The CDR3 here is CSANDRTGAEKLFF. The CDR3 DNA is TGCAGTGCAAACGATAGGACAGGGGCTGAAAAACTGTTTTTT.

This clonotype was picked up one time. V gene TRBV6-1 combines with J gene TRBJ1-2; no reliable D call. The CDR3 has 13 residues. Germline values: CDR1 MNHNS, CDR2 SASEGT. The V end lost 4 bases, the J end lost 4 bases, and 10 bases lay between the germline ends. The CDR3 here is CASSGQAFYGYTF. CDR3 sequence (DNA): TGTGCCAGCAGTGGACAAGCGTTCTATGGCTACACCTTC.

This chain connects TRBV5-6 to TRBJ1-1; D remains unclear. This CDR3 has 17 amino acids. The V gene's germline CDR1 is SGHDT and CDR2 YYEEEE. Trimming pared 3 bases from V and 7 bases from J, leaving 25 bases between. For the CDR3, the DNA is TGTGCCAGCAGCTCGGTGGGGTCGTGGGGTGAAGGAAATGAAGCTTTCTTT. Amino acids: CASSSVGSWGEGNEAFF.

This clonotype was detected only once. The CDR3 DNA reads TGTGCCAGCAGCGTAGGACAGGGAGGGGTGACCCAGTACTTC. Residues: CASSVGQGGVTQYF. This chain connects TRBV9 to TRBJ2-5, with D perhaps assigned TRBD1 or TRBD2 (7 bases each). The V gene lost 0 bases and the J gene lost 7 bases, with 13 bases spanning the gap. Germline lookup yields CDR1 SGDLS and CDR2 YYNGEE. The CDR3 consists of 14 residues.

This chain joins TRBV6-4 and TRBJ2-3; 10 bases map to TRBD2. This CDR3 comprises 14 residues. The V and J ends lost 4 bases and 5 bases, in that order; junction bases with no gene match: 3. Germline V lookup: CDR1 MRHNA, CDR2 SNTAGT. The CDR3 nucleotides are TGTGCCAGCAGTGTACTAGCGGGGATAGATACGCAGTATTTT. Translation: CASSVLAGIDTQYF.

The table lists this clonotype with a count of one. The chain links TRBV4-1 to TRBJ2-7; D possibly corresponds to TRBD2 (6 bases). This CDR3 region has 14 residues. V lost 4 bases and J 3 bases, leaving 13 bases between the germline ends. Germline V gives CDR1 MGHRA, CDR2 YSYEKL. CDR3 protein: CASSPQLGGYEQYF. The CDR3 coding sequence is TGCGCCAGCAGCCCCCAACTCGGGGGCTACGAGCAGTACTTC.

The chain combines TRBV18 with TRBJ2-1; D call uncertain. Trimming took 1 base from V and 0 from J, leaving 7 bases between them. The CDR3 extends over 15 amino acids. The germline CDR1 and CDR2 sequences are KGHSH and LQKENI. CDR3 residues: CASSPLRSSYNEQFF. For the CDR3, the DNA is TGTGCCAGCTCACCACTGAGGTCCTCCTACAATGAGCAGTTCTTC.

The chain joins TRBV29-1 to TRBJ2-3; the D is unclear. CDR1 is SQVTM, CDR2 ANQGSEA, per germline. The CDR3 is 12 amino acids. The V end was cut by 3 bases, the J end by 6 bases, with 10 bases between. The DNA of the CDR3 is TGCAGCGTTGACCCCTCCGGGGATACGCAGTATTTT. It yields the protein CSVDPSGDTQYF.

This clonotype has just one count. This chain connects TRBV7-2 to TRBJ2-2; 10 bases match TRBD2. Germline CDR1 SGHTA, CDR2 FQGNSA. The V gene end was trimmed by 5 bases and the J gene end by 5 bases; junction bases not matched to a gene: 8. This CDR3 spans 16 amino acids. DNA of the CDR3: TGTGCCAGCAGCGCGAGAATGGGACTAGCGACCGGGGAGCTGTTTTTT. This codes for CASSARMGLATGELFF.

The rearrangement joins TRBV19 to TRBJ2-7, with 8 nucleotides matching TRBD1. V was pared by 4 bases and J by 5 bases, with 13 bases of the junction left unmatched. This CDR3 comprises 16 residues. Looked up from germline, CDR1 is LNHDA and CDR2 is SQIVND (reference sequence). The CDR3 reads CASSTLSGDRGDEQYF. For the CDR3, the DNA is TGTGCCAGTAGTACCCTTTCCGGCGACAGGGGAGACGAGCAGTACTTC.

This chain links TRBV29-1 with TRBJ1-5, with D unclear. CDR3 length: 12 residues. V gave up 4 bases and J gave up 3 bases, with 7 bases separating them. Looked up from germline, CDR1 is SQVTM and CDR2 is ANQGSEA. The chain's CDR3 is CSVGNHNQPQHF. The CDR3 DNA reads as TGCAGCGTTGGAAATCACAATCAGCCCCAGCATTTT.

The chain is built from TRBV18 and TRBJ2-1, with 10 positions matching TRBD1. Germline V CDR1 and CDR2: KGHSH, LQKENI. The CDR3 sequence is 15 residues long. Trimming at V came to 4 bases and at J to 7 bases, leaving 7 bases not matched to a gene. The CDR3: CASSRAGTGVNEQFF. The CDR3 nucleotides are TGTGCCAGCTCACGAGCCGGGACAGGGGTGAATGAGCAGTTCTTC.

V is TRBV2 and J is TRBJ2-6; maybe TRBD2 (5 bases). This CDR3 has 15 amino acids. The ends were cut back, 3 bases at V and 3 bases at J, with 9 bases in the middle. The germline V gene has CDR1 SNHLY and CDR2 FYNNEI. The CDR3, as DNA: TGTGCCAGCAGTGATACCGGGGTTGGGGCCAACGTCCTGACTTTC. Its protein product is CASSDTGVGANVLTF. Based on the CDR3 plus reference TRBV2 and TRBJ2-6, the full variable domain is EPEVTQTPSHQVTQMGQEVILRCVPISNHLYFYWYRQILGQKVEFLVSFYNNEISEKSEIFDDQFSVERPDGSNFTLKIRSTKLEDSAMYFCASSDTGVGANVLTFGAGSRLTVL.

This clonotype has a single count. The V gene is TRBV7-3, the J gene TRBJ2-7; 8 nucleotides agree with TRBD2. The V gene's germline CDR1 is SGHTA and CDR2 FQGTGA. The length of the CDR3 is 17 residues. With 5 bases clipped from V and 5 bases from J, the junction kept 17 bases outside the gene matches. The CDR3 here is CASSLDGGGPLRHEQYF. For the CDR3, the DNA is TGTGCCAGCAGCCTCGATGGCGGGGGGCCCTTACGCCACGAGCAGTACTTC.

The V gene is TRBV2, the J gene TRBJ2-3; 7 bases are a match to TRBD1. Germline assignment: CDR1 SNHLY and CDR2 FYNNEI. CDR3 length: 15 residues. V lost 7 bases, J lost 1 base, and 8 bases stayed unmatched. Here the CDR3 reads CASKGQVDGTDTQYF. The CDR3 DNA sequence: TGTGCCAGCAAAGGACAGGTGGATGGCACAGATACGCAGTATTTT.